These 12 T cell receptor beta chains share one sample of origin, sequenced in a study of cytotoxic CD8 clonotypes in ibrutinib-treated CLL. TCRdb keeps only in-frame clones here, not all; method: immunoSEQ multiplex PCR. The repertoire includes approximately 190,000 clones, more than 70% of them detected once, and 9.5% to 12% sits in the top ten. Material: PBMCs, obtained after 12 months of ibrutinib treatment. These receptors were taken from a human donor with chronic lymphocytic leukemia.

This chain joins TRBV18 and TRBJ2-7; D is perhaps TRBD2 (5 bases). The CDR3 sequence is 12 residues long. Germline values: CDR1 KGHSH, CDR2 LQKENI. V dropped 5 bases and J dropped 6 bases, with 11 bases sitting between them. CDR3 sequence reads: CASSSNRGEQYF. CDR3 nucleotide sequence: TGTGCCAGCTCATCCAACCGGGGCGAGCAGTACTTC.

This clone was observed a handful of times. This CDR3 is CASRLGGWDGYTF. CDR3 bases: TGTGCCAGCAGGCTCGGCGGATGGGATGGCTACACCTTC. This chain connects TRBV5-4 to TRBJ1-2; D is undetermined. The V and J ends lost 5 bases and 6 bases respectively, with 14 bases between them. The CDR3 consists of 13 residues. In germline, CDR1 is SGHNT, CDR2 YYREEE (reference sequence).

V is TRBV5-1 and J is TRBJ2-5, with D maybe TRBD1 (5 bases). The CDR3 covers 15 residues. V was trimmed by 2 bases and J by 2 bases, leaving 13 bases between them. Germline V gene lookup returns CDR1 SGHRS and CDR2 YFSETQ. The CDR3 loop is CASSFPRQKQETQYF. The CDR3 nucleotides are TGCGCCAGCAGCTTCCCCCGACAGAAGCAAGAGACCCAGTACTTC.

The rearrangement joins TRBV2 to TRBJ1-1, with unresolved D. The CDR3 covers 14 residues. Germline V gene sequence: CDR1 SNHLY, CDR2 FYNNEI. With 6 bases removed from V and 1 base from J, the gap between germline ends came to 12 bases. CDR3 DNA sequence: TGTGCCAGCAGCCTGACCCCGGGGAACACTGAAGCTTTCTTT. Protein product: CASSLTPGNTEAFF. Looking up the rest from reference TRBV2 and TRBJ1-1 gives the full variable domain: EPEVTQTPSHQVTQMGQEVILRCVPISNHLYFYWYRQILGQKVEFLVSFYNNEISEKSEIFDDQFSVERPDGSNFTLKIRSTKLEDSAMYFCASSLTPGNTEAFFGQGTRLTVV.

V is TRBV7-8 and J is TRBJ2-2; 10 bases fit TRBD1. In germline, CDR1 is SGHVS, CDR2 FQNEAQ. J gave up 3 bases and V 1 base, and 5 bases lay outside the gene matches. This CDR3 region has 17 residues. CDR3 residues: CASSLEDRGVDTGELFF. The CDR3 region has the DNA TGTGCCAGCAGCTTAGAGGACAGGGGGGTCGACACCGGGGAGCTGTTTTTT.

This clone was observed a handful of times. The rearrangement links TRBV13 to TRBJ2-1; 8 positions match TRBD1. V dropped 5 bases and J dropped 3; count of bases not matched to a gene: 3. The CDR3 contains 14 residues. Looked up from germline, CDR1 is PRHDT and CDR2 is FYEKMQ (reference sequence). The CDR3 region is CASSQGAYYNEQFF. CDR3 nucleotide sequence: TGTGCCAGCAGCCAGGGGGCCTACTACAATGAGCAGTTCTTC.

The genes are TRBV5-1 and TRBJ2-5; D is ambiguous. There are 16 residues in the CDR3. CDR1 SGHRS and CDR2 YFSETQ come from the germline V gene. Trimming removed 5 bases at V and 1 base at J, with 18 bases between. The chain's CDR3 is CASSKSAGAAQETQYF. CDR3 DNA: TGCGCCAGCAGTAAATCTGCAGGAGCCGCCCAAGAGACCCAGTACTTC. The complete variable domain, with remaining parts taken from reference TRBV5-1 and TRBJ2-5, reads KAGVTQTPRYLIKTRGQQVTLSCSPISGHRSVSWYQQTPGQGLQFLFEYFSETQRNKGNFPGRFSGRQFSNSRSEMNVSTLELGDSALYLCASSKSAGAAQETQYFGPGTRLLVL.

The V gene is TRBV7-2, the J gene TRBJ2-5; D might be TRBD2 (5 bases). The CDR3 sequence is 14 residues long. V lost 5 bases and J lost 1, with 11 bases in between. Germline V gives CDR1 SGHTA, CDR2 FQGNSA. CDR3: CASSPGRAQETQYF. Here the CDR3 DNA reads TGTGCCAGCAGCCCGGGAAGGGCCCAAGAGACCCAGTACTTC.

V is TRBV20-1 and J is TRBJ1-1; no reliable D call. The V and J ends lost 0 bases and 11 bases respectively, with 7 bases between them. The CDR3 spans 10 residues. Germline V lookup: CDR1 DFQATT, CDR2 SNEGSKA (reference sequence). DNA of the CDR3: TGCAGTGCTAGAGATCTAGAGGCTTTCTTT. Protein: CSARDLEAFF.

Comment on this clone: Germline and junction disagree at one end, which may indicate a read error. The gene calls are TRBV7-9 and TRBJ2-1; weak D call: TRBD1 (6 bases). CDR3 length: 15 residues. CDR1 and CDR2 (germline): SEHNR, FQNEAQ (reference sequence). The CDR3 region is CASSFPGQVHNGQFF. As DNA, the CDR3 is TGTGCCAGCAGCTTCCCGGGACAAGTCCACAATGGGCAGTTCTTC. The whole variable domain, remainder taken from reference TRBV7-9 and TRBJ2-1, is DTGVSQNPRHKITKRGQNVTFRCDPISEHNRLYWYRQTLGQGPEFLTYFQNEAQLEKSRLLSDRFSAERPKGSFSTLEIQRTEQGDSAMYLCASSFPGQVHNGQFFGPGTRLTVL.

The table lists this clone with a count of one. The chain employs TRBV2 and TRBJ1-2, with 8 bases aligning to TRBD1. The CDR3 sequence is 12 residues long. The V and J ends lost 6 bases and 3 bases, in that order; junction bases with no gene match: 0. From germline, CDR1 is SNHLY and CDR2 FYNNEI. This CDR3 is CASRTGDYGYTF. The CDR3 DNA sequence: TGTGCCAGCAGGACAGGGGACTATGGCTACACCTTC.

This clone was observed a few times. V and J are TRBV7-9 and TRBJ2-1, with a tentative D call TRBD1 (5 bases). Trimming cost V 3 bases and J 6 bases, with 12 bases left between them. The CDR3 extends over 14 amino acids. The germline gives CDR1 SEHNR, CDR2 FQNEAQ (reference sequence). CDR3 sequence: CASSFGAPRNEQFF. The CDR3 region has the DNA TGTGCCAGCAGCTTTGGGGCTCCGCGCAATGAGCAGTTCTTC.